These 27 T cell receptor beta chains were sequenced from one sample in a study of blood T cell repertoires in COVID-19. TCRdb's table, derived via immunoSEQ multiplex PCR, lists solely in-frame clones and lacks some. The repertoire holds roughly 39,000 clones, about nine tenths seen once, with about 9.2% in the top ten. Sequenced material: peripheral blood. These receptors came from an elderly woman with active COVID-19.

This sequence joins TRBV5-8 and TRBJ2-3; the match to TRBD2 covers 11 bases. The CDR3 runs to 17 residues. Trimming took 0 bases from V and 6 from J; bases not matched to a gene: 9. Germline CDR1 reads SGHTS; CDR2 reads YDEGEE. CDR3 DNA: TGTGCCAGCAGCTTGGCCCGGCTAGCGGGGGGCTGGGATACGCAGTATTTT. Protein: CASSLARLAGGWDTQYF. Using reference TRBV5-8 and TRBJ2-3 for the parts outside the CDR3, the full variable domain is EAGVTQSPTHLIKTRGQQATLRCSPISGHTSVYWYQQALGLGLQFLLWYDEGEERNRGNFPPRFSGRQFPNYSSELNVNALELEDSALYLCASSLARLAGGWDTQYFGPGTRLTVL.

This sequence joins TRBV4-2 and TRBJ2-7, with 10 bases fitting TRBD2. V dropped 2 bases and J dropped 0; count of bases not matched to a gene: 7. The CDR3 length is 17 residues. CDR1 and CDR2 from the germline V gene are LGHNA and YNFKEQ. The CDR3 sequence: CASSQLSGTSVSYEQYF. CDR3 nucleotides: TGTGCCAGCAGCCAACTGTCCGGGACTAGCGTCTCCTACGAGCAGTACTTC.

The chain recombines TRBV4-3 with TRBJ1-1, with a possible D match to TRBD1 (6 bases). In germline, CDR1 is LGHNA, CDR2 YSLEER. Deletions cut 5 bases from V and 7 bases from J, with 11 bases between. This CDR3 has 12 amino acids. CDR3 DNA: TGCGCCAGCAGCACACAGGGTATTGAAGCTTTCTTT. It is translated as CASSTQGIEAFF.

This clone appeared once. As DNA, the CDR3 is TGCGCCAGCAGCCCAGATGCGGGGGGGAATTCGGGGACCCAGTACTTC. Its translation: CASSPDAGGNSGTQYF. The chain carries TRBV4-1 and TRBJ2-5; the match to TRBD2 covers 9 bases. The CDR3 contains 16 residues. The V gene's germline CDR1 is MGHRA and CDR2 YSYEKL. V lost 4 bases and J lost 7; bases outside the gene matches: 13.

The CDR3 region has the DNA TGTGCCAGCAGAAGGGACTTATTGGGCAATCAGCCCCAGCATTTT. Protein product: CASRRDLLGNQPQHF. The rearrangement links TRBV28 to TRBJ1-5; TRBD1 might be the D (5 bases). CDR3 size: 15 residues. Germline V gene data show CDR1 as MDHEN and CDR2 as SYDVKM. The V gene lost 6 bases and the J gene lost 2 bases, with 14 bases spanning the gap.

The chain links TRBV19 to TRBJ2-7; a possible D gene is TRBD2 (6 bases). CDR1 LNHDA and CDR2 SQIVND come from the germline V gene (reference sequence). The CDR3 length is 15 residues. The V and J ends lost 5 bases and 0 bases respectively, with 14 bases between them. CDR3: CASSSLGGTSYEQYF. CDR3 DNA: TGTGCCAGTAGTTCCCTTGGAGGGACCTCCTACGAGCAGTACTTC.

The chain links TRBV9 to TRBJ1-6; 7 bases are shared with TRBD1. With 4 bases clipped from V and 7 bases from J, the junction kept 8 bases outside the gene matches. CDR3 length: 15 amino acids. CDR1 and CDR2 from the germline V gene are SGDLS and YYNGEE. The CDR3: CASSPRQGRNSPLHF. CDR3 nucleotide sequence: TGTGCCAGCAGCCCACGACAGGGAAGGAATTCACCCCTCCACTTT. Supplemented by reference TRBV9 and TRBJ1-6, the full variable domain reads DSGVTQTPKHLITATGQRVTLRCSPRSGDLSVYWYQQSLDQGLQFLIQYYNGEERAKGNILERFSAQQFPDLHSELNLSSLELGDSALYFCASSPRQGRNSPLHFGNGTRLTVT.

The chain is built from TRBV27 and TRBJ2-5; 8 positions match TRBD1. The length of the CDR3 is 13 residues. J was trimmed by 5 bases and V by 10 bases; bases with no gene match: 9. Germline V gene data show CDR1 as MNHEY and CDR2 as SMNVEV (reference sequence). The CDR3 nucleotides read TGTGCCACCGTCGAGGACAGGGAGGAGACCCAGTACTTC. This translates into CATVEDREETQYF.

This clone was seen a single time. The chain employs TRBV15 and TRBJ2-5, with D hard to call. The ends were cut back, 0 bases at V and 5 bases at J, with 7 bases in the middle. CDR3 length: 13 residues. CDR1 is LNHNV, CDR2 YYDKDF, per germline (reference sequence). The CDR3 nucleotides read TGTGCCACCAGCAGAGACCTCGGGGAGACCCAGTACTTC. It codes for CATSRDLGETQYF.

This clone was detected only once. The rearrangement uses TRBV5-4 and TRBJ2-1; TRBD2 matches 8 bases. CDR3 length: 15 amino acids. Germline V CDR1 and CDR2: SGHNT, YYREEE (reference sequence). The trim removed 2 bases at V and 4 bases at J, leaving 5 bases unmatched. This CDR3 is CASSLSGGVYNEQFF. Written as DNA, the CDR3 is TGTGCCAGCAGCTTATCGGGGGGGGTATACAATGAGCAGTTCTTC.

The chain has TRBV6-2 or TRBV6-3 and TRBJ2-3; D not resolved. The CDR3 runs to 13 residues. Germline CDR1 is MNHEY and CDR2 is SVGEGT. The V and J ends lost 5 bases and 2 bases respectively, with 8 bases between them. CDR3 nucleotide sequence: TGTGCCAGCAGTACAGTGAACACAGATACGCAGTATTTT. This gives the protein CASSTVNTDTQYF.

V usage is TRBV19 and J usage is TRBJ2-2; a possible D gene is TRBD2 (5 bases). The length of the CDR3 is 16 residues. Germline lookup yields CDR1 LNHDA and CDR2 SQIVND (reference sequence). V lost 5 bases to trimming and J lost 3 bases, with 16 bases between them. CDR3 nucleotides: TGTGCCAGTAGTCATGGTTCTTCGAGGGACACCGGGGAGCTGTTTTTT. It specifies CASSHGSSRDTGELFF.

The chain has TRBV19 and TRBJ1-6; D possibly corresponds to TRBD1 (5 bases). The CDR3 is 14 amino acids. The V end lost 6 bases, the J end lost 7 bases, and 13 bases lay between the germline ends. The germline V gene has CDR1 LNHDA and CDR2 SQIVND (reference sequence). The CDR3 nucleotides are TGTGCCAGTAGAGGGACTTCACGGAATTCACCCCTCCACTTT. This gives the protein CASRGTSRNSPLHF.

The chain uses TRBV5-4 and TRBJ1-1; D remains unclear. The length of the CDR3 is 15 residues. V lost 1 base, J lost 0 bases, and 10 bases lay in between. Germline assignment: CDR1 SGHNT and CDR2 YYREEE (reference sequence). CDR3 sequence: CASSLNSGMNTEAFF. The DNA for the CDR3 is TGTGCCAGCAGCTTGAACAGCGGTATGAACACTGAAGCTTTCTTT. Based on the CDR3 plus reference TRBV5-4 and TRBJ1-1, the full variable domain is ETGVTQSPTHLIKTRGQQVTLRCSSQSGHNTVSWYQQALGQGPQFIFQYYREEENGRGNFPPRFSGLQFPNYSSELNVNALELDDSALYLCASSLNSGMNTEAFFGQGTRLTVV.

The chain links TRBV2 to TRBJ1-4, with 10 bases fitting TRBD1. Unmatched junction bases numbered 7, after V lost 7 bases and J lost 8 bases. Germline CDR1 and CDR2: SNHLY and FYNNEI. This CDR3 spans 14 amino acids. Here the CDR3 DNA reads TGTGCCAGCACCCTAGACAGGGGGCGAGAAAAACTGTTTTTT. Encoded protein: CASTLDRGREKLFF.

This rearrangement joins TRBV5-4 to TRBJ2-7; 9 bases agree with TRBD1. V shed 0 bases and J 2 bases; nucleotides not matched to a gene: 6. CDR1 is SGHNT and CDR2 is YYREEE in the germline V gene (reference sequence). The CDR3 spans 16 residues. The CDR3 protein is CASSLEQGARTYEQYF. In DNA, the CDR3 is TGTGCCAGCAGCTTGGAACAGGGGGCCAGGACCTACGAGCAGTACTTC.

CDR3 DNA sequence: TGTGCCAGCAGCCTGGGAGGGCAAGAGACCCAGTACTTC. Residues: CASSLGGQETQYF. The V gene is TRBV7-2, the J gene TRBJ2-5, with 7 bases identical to TRBD2. CDR3 length: 13 amino acids. The V gene end was trimmed by 5 bases and the J gene end by 2 bases; junction bases not matched to a gene: 2. Germline CDR1 is SGHTA and CDR2 is FQGNSA.

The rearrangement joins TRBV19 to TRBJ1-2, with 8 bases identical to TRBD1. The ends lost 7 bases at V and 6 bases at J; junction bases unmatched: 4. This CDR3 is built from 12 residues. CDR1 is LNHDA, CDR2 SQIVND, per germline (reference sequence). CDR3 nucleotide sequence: TGTGCCAGTAATACCAGGGGGCATGGCTACACCTTC. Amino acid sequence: CASNTRGHGYTF.

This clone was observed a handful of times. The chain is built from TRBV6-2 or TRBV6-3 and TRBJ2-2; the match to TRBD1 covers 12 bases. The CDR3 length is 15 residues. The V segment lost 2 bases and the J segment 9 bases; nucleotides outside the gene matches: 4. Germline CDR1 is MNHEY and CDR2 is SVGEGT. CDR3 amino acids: CASSYRDRGLWELFF. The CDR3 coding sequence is TGTGCCAGCAGTTACCGGGACAGGGGGCTCTGGGAGCTGTTTTTT.

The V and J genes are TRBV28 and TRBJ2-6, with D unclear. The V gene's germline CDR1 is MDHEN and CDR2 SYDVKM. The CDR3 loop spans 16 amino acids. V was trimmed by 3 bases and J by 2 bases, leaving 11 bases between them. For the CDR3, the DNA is TGTGCCAGCAGTTTCCCCCTGAGGCCTGGGGCCAACGTCCTGACTTTC. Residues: CASSFPLRPGANVLTF.

The CDR3 coding sequence is TGTGCCAGCAAACAGGGGGCGCTGAAAGAGACCCAGTACTTC. Translated: CASKQGALKETQYF. The chain uses TRBV6-5 and TRBJ2-5, with 9 bases aligning to TRBD1. The CDR3 runs 14 residues. Losses at the gene ends were 7 bases for V and 3 bases for J; bases not matched to a gene: 6. Germline values: CDR1 MNHEY, CDR2 SVGAGI.

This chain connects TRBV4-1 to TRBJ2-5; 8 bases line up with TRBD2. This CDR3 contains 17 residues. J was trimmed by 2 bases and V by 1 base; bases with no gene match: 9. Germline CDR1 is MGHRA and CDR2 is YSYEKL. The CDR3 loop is CASSQGPQRGLQETQYF. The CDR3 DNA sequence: TGCGCCAGCAGCCAAGGGCCTCAGCGGGGGCTTCAAGAGACCCAGTACTTC.

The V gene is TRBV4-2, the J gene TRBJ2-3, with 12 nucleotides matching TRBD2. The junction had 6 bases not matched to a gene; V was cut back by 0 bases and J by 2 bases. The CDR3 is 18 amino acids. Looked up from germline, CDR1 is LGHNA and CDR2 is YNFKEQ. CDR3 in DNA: TGTGCCAGCAGCCAAGATGAAGGGACTAGCGGGTACACAGATACGCAGTATTTT. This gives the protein CASSQDEGTSGYTDTQYF.

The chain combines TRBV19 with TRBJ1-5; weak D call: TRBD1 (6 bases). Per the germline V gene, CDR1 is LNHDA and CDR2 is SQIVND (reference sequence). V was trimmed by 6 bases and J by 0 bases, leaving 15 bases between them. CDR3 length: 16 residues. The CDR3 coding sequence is TGTGCCAGTAGGCCACAACAGGGTTATAGCAATCAGCCCCAGCATTTT. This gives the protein CASRPQQGYSNQPQHF. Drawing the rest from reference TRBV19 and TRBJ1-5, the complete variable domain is DGGITQSPKYLFRKEGQNVTLSCEQNLNHDAMYWYRQDPGQGLRLIYYSQIVNDFQKGDIAEGYSVSREKKESFPLTVTSAQKNPTAFYLCASRPQQGYSNQPQHFGDGTRLSIL.

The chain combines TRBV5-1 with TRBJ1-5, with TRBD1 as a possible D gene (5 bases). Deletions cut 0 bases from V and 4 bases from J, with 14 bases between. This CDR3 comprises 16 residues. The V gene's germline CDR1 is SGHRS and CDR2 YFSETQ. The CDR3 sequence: CASSLEGRDNNQPQHF. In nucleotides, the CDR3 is TGCGCCAGCAGCTTGGAGGGCAGGGATAATAATCAGCCCCAGCATTTT.

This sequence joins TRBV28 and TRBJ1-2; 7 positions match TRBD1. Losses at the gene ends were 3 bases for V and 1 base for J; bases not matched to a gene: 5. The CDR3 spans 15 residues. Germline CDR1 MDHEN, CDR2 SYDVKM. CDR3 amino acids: CASSFNDRVNYGYTF. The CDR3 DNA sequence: TGTGCCAGCAGTTTCAATGACAGGGTTAACTATGGCTACACCTTC.

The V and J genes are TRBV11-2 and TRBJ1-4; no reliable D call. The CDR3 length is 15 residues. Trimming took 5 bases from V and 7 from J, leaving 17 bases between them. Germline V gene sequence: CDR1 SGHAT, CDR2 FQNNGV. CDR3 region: CASSPGGQYTEKLFF. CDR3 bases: TGTGCCAGCAGCCCCGGAGGGCAGTATACTGAAAAACTGTTTTTT.